The clone carrying this TCR beta chain was observed a single time. The antigen remains unidentified. This entry comes from a study of glioma-infiltrating T cells after dendritic cell vaccination. Overall study findings and caveats: Survival was not directly related to TCR clonality in these patients.

The protocol was immunoSEQ multiplex PCR, while the TCRdb copy is restricted to in-frame clones and leaves out a portion. The table includes about 87,000 clones, over 85% detected once. The CDR3 consists of 16 residues. V lost 1 base to trimming and J lost 4 bases; unmatched junction nucleotides: 5. Germline values: CDR1 SGHTA, CDR2 FQGTGA. Sample: blood, taken before dendritic cell vaccination. The sequence was collected from a human donor with glioblastoma. The chain links TRBV7-3 to TRBJ2-1; 9 nucleotides line up with TRBD2. CDR3 in DNA: TGTGCCAGCAGCTTAAAAGGTCTAGCGGGGTACAATGAGCAGTTCTTC. Translated, it gives CASSLKGLAGYNEQFF.